This T cell receptor beta chain comes out of a study of cytomegalovirus exposure and HLA in healthy donors. This clone was recorded only once. Germline CDR1 and CDR2: SGHNT and YENEEA. CDR3 length equals 12 residues. V was trimmed by 5 bases and J by 3 bases, leaving 4 bases between them. PCR was performed using 60 Vbeta and 13 Jbeta primers. Clones were read by immunoSEQ multiplex PCR, and TCRdb kept only the in-frame ones, dropping some. The sample lists some 200,000 clones, around three quarters seen once, with around 15% in the top ten. Sequenced: PBMCs. The chain recombines TRBV11-3 with TRBJ2-2; D ambiguous. The clonotype originates from a man aged 35 to 55 in good health and CMV-seronegative. CDR3 nucleotide sequence: TGTGCCAGCAGCCCAGACACCGGGGAGCTGTTTTTT. Protein sequence: CASSPDTGELFF.